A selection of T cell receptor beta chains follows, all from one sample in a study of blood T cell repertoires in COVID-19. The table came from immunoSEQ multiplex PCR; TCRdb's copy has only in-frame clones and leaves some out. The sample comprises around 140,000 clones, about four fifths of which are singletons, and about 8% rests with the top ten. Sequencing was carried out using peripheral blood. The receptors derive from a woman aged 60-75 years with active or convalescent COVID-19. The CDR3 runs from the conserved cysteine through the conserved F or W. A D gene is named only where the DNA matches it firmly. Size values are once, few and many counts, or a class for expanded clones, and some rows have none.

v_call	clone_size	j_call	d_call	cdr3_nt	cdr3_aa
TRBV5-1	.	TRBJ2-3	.	TGCGCCAGCAGCTTGTGGGTCGGGACTGAACGGAGAAGCACAGATACGCAGTATTTT	CASSLWVGTERRSTDTQYF
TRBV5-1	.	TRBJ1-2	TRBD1	TGCGCCAGCAGCTTGGGGGGACAGGGGGCGAGAGGCTACACCTTC	CASSLGGQGARGYTF
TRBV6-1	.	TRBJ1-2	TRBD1	TGTGCCAGCAGTGAGGCAGGGGGCAAGAGTAGGGACGGCTACACCTTC	CASSEAGGKSRDGYTF
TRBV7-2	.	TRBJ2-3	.	TGTGCCAGCAGCTTAAGACGGGAACATCGCACAGATACGCAGTATTTT	CASSLRREHRTDTQYF
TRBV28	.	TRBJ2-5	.	TGTGCCAGCAGAGAGACTCGACTCGACGGGGAGGAGACCCAGTACTTC	CASRETRLDGEETQYF
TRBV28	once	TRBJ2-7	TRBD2	TGTGCCAGCAGTTTTGCGGGAGGGCCGACATCCTCCAAGCAGTACTTC	CASSFAGGPTSSKQYF
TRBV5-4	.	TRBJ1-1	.	TGTGCCAGCAGCTTGCCAACAGGGTTGACTGAAGCTTTCTTT	CASSLPTGLTEAFF
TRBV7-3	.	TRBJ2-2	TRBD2	TGTGCCAGCAGCCTTGGGACTACGAACACCGGGGAGCTGTTTTTT	CASSLGTTNTGELFF
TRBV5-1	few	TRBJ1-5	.	TGCGCCAGCAGCCCAGGACAGTGGGGGCATCAGCCCCAGCATTTT	CASSPGQWGHQPQHF
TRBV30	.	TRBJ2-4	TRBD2	TGTGCCTGGAGTTCCCAAGGGGGACTAGCGGGGCTAGCCAAAAACATTCAGTACTTC	CAWSSQGGLAGLAKNIQYF
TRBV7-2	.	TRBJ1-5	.	TGTGCCAGCAGCTTAGGAGGGTCTCAGCCCCAGCATTTT	CASSLGGSQPQHF
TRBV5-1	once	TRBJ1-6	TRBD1	TGCGCCAGCAGCTCACAGGGGGGATATAATTCACCCCTCCACTTT	CASSSQGGYNSPLHF
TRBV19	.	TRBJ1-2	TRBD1	TGTGCCAGTAGTACCGGACAGGCTTCATACTATGGCTACACCTTC	CASSTGQASYYGYTF
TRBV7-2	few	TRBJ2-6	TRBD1	TGTGCCAGCAGCTTAACAGGGGTAGACGTCCTGACTTTC	CASSLTGVDVLTF
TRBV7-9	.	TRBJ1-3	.	TGTGCCAGCAGCTTAGTTGCCGGGTCAACTGGAAACACCATATATTTT	CASSLVAGSTGNTIYF
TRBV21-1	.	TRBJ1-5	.	TGTGCCAGCAGCCCAGGGCGGGGGAATCAGCCCCAGCATTTT	CASSPGRGNQPQHF
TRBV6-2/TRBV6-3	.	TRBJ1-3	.	TGTGCCAGCAGTTACTCGACGGGGATCGACTCTGGAAACACCATATATTTT	CASSYSTGIDSGNTIYF
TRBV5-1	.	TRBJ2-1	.	TGCGCCAGCAGCTCCCACCGGGAGTCTCGTGAGCAGTTCTTC	CASSSHRESREQFF
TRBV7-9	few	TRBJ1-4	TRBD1	TGTGCCAGCAGCTTAGATGGGGACAGGGCTGAAAAACTGTTTTTT	CASSLDGDRAEKLFF
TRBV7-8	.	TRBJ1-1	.	TGTGCCAGCAGCTTAGTTCAGGGTAACACTGAAGCTTTCTTT	CASSLVQGNTEAFF
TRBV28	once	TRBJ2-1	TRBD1	TGTGCCAGCATGGAGGACAGGGGCGGCAATGAGCAGTTCTTC	CASMEDRGGNEQFF
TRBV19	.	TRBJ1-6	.	TGTGCCAGTAGTATTTCCAGGGATTACTCACCCCTCCACTTT	CASSISRDYSPLHF
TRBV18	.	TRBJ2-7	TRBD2	TGTGCCAGCTCACCCCTCGCCGTAGCGGGGGCCACCTACGAGCAGTACTTC	CASSPLAVAGATYEQYF
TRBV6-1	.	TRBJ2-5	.	TGTGCCAGCAGTGAACCTAGTCTTGAGACCCAGTACTTC	CASSEPSLETQYF
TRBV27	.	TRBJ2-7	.	TGTGCCAGCAGTTTATCGGCAGGGTACGAGCAGTACTTC	CASSLSAGYEQYF
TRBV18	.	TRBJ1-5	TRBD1	TGTGCCAGCTCACCACAGGGGGGGACAGGGTATCAGCCCCAGCATTTT	CASSPQGGTGYQPQHF
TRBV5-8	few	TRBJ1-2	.	TGTGCCAGCAGCTTTAGTTCCCTCCGGGGCACCTTC	CASSFSSLRGTF
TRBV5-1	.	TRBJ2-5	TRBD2	TGCGCCAGCAGCCGTAGCGGGAGAGGTGAGACCCAGTACTTC	CASSRSGRGETQYF
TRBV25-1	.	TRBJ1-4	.	TGTGCCAGCAGTGCGGCAGTAGGGGATGAAAAACTGTTTTTT	CASSAAVGDEKLFF
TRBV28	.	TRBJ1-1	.	TGTGCCAGCAGTTTGAACAGAATGAACACTGAAGCTTTCTTT	CASSLNRMNTEAFF
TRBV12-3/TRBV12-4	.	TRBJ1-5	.	TGTGCCAGCAGTTTTATCGAGGATCAGCCCCAGCATTTT	CASSFIEDQPQHF
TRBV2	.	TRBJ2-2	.	TGTGCCAGCAGCAGGGAGAACACCGGGGAGCTGTTTTTT	CASSRENTGELFF
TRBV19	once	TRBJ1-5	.	TGTGCCAGCGAACGGGGAGGGAAGAATCAGCCCCAGCATTTT	CASERGGKNQPQHF
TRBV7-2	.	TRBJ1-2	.	TGTGCCAGCAGCTTAAACAGGGTCAACTATGGCTACACCTTC	CASSLNRVNYGYTF
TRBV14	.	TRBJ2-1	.	TGTGCCAGCAGCCAAGATATGGTACGGTACAATGAGCAGTTCTTC	CASSQDMVRYNEQFF
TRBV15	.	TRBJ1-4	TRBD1	TGTGCCACCAGCAGAGACTCGGGACAGGGGAATGAAAAACTGTTTTTT	CATSRDSGQGNEKLFF
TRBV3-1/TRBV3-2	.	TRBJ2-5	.	TGTGCCAGCAGCCAAGATCCGGCCACAGTTCAAGAGACCCAGTACTTC	CASSQDPATVQETQYF
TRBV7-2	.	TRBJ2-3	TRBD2	TGTGCCAGCAGCGGCGGACTAGCGGGAGGTCAGGATACGCAGTATTTT	CASSGGLAGGQDTQYF
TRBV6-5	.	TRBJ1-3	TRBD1	TGTGCCAGCAGCCCGACAGGGGTTGGAAACACCATATATTTT	CASSPTGVGNTIYF
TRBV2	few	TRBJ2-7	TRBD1	TGTGCCAGCAGTGGTTGGACAGGTCCCCACGAGCAGTACTTC	CASSGWTGPHEQYF
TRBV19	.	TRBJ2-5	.	TGTGCCAGTAGTTCCGGGACACCACAAGAGACCCAGTACTTC	CASSSGTPQETQYF
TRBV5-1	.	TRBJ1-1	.	TGCGCCAGCAGCGCCCCCGCTACCGGAAATAGGGGCACTGAAGCTTTCTTT	CASSAPATGNRGTEAFF
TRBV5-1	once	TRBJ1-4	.	TGCGCCAGCAGCTCCTTACAGGGCGTCGGTGAAAAACTGTTTTTT	CASSSLQGVGEKLFF
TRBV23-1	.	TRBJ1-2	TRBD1	TGCGCCAGCAGTCACCCGGGCAGGGGGCATGGCTACACCTTC	CASSHPGRGHGYTF
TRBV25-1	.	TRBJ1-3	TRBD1	TGTGCCAGCAGTGCCAGGGGGAGAGGGGGCACCATATATTTT	CASSARGRGGTIYF
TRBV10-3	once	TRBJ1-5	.	TGTGCCATCAGTGGGCGGGATAATCAGCCCCAGCATTTT	CAISGRDNQPQHF